These 30 T cell receptor beta chains originate from one sample sequenced in a study of technical replicates of blood from a few donors. Generated by immunoSEQ multiplex PCR, the TCRdb table keeps only in-frame clones and is missing some. The data show roughly 85,000 clones, with about 94% seen just once and under 0.3% held by the top ten. Sample: T cells isolated from PBMCs. Source of these receptors: a human donor in good health.

DNA for the CDR3: TGTGCCAGCAGCGCACAGGTAGTAGTCCACGAGCAGTACTTC. Translating gives CASSAQVVVHEQYF. This chain connects TRBV5-6 to TRBJ2-7; a possible D gene is TRBD1 (5 bases). The length of the CDR3 is 14 residues. V dropped 4 bases and J dropped 5 bases, with 16 bases sitting between them. Germline assignment: CDR1 SGHDT and CDR2 YYEEEE.

V is TRBV30 and J is TRBJ1-4; tentative D call: TRBD1 (5 bases). CDR1 and CDR2 (germline): GTSNPN, SVGIG (reference sequence). The CDR3 covers 11 residues. V gave up 5 bases and J gave up 5 bases, with 6 bases separating them. The CDR3 DNA reads as TGTGCCTGGGGACAAAATGAAAAACTGTTTTTT. Amino acid sequence: CAWGQNEKLFF.

The genes are TRBV5-1 and TRBJ2-3; D possibly corresponds to TRBD2 (5 bases). Trimming removed 6 bases from V and 4 bases from J, with 15 bases in between. Germline V gene data show CDR1 as SGHRS and CDR2 as YFSETQ. This CDR3 is built from 14 residues. CDR3 loop: CASTGYTRADTQYF. In DNA, the CDR3 is TGCGCCAGCACTGGTTACACGAGGGCAGATACGCAGTATTTT.

This chain connects TRBV28 to TRBJ2-1; possibly TRBD1 for D (6 bases). The CDR3 extends over 15 amino acids. Per germline, CDR1 MDHEN and CDR2 SYDVKM. Deletions cut 4 bases from V and 3 bases from J, with 13 bases between. The CDR3 reads CASSSTGTHYNEQFF. CDR3 in DNA: TGTGCCAGCAGTTCGACAGGCACCCACTACAATGAGCAGTTCTTC.

The chain has TRBV10-3 and TRBJ1-3; 9 nucleotides match TRBD1. This CDR3 region has 16 residues. The trim removed 6 bases at V and 4 bases at J, leaving 10 bases unmatched. Germline CDR1 is ENHRY and CDR2 is SYGVKD. The CDR3, as DNA: TGTGCCATCAGACGAGCCGGGACAGGGAACGGAAACACCATATATTTT. This translates into CAIRRAGTGNGNTIYF.

The chain combines TRBV4-1 with TRBJ2-2, with a weak D call TRBD2 (6 bases). This CDR3 contains 15 residues. V gave up 3 bases and J gave up 6 bases, with 14 bases separating them. Per germline, CDR1 MGHRA and CDR2 YSYEKL. CDR3 amino acids: CASSQPSERAGELFF. The CDR3 DNA follows: TGCGCCAGCAGCCAGCCATCAGAGCGGGCCGGGGAGCTGTTTTTT.

This chain links TRBV10-3 with TRBJ2-5, with 9 bases matching TRBD2. The CDR3 sequence is 18 residues long. Per germline, CDR1 ENHRY and CDR2 SYGVKD. Trimming at V came to 2 bases and at J to 4 bases, leaving 14 bases not matched to a gene. The CDR3, as DNA: TGTGCCATCAGTGAGAAGGGGGCGGGGGGGAGTGTTTCAGAGACCCAGTACTTC. This translates into CAISEKGAGGSVSETQYF.

This rearrangement joins TRBV4-2 to TRBJ1-5; D may be TRBD1 (5 bases). There are 16 residues in the CDR3. V was pared by 0 bases and J by 4 bases, with 13 bases between. Per the germline V gene, CDR1 is LGHNA and CDR2 is YNFKEQ. The CDR3 region has the DNA TGTGCCAGCAGCCAAGAAGGAACCCAGGGAAATCAGCCCCAGCATTTT. Residues: CASSQEGTQGNQPQHF.

The V call is TRBV7-8, the J call TRBJ2-1, with D possibly being TRBD2 (5 bases). Germline V CDR1 and CDR2: SGHVS, FQNEAQ. The CDR3 runs to 15 residues. Deletions cut 5 bases from V and 3 bases from J, with 14 bases between. This CDR3 is CASSPSSKSYNEQFF. The CDR3 DNA reads as TGTGCCAGCAGCCCCTCTAGCAAGAGCTACAATGAGCAGTTCTTC.

The chain employs TRBV7-6 and TRBJ1-4; D gene unclear. Trimming left V 1 base short and J 8 bases short, with 14 bases between. The CDR3 spans 15 residues. Germline CDR1 and CDR2: SGHVS and FNYEAQ. CDR3 region: CASSLVGGKGEKLFF. For the CDR3, the DNA is TGTGCCAGCAGCTTAGTAGGCGGGAAAGGCGAAAAACTGTTTTTT.

The chain recombines TRBV5-1 with TRBJ2-5; maybe TRBD1 (6 bases). The CDR3 consists of 13 residues. The germline gives CDR1 SGHRS, CDR2 YFSETQ. Deletions cut 2 bases from V and 2 bases from J, with 7 bases between. Here the CDR3 reads CASSFGQQETQYF. The CDR3 DNA reads TGCGCCAGCAGCTTTGGACAGCAAGAGACCCAGTACTTC. The variable domain in full, completed from reference TRBV5-1 and TRBJ2-5, reads KAGVTQTPRYLIKTRGQQVTLSCSPISGHRSVSWYQQTPGQGLQFLFEYFSETQRNKGNFPGRFSGRQFSNSRSEMNVSTLELGDSALYLCASSFGQQETQYFGPGTRLLVL.

The V and J genes are TRBV6-5 and TRBJ2-2; possible D gene TRBD2, 5 bases. V was pared by 0 bases and J by 6 bases, with 14 bases between. Germline CDR1 is MNHEY and CDR2 is SVGAGI. CDR3 length: 16 residues. The DNA of the CDR3 is TGTGCCAGCAGTTACTCGGCGTCTAGCAGCGCCGGGGAGCTGTTTTTT. This translates into CASSYSASSSAGELFF.

V and J are TRBV18 and TRBJ2-7, with D possibly matching TRBD1 (6 bases). With 3 bases removed from V and 2 bases from J, the gap between germline ends came to 17 bases. The CDR3 length is 16 residues. Germline lookup yields CDR1 KGHSH and CDR2 LQKENI. In nucleotides, the CDR3 is TGTGCCAGCTCACCCCAAGCTGAGGGACAAGCCTACGAGCAGTACTTC. Translated: CASSPQAEGQAYEQYF.

The V gene is TRBV29-1, the J gene TRBJ1-3; a weak D match, TRBD1 (6 bases). Germline V gives CDR1 SQVTM, CDR2 ANQGSEA. V dropped 0 bases and J dropped 0 bases, with 12 bases sitting between them. The length of the CDR3 is 16 residues. The CDR3 nucleotides read TGCAGCGTTGAAGATCGGGCAGGGGTCTCTGGAAACACCATATATTTT. Translated, it gives CSVEDRAGVSGNTIYF.

The chain is built from TRBV2 and TRBJ2-2; 7 bases are shared with TRBD1. Trimming cost V 6 bases and J 10 bases; bases outside gene matches: 5. The CDR3 totals 12 residues. Germline assignment: CDR1 SNHLY and CDR2 FYNNEI. CDR3 region: CASRDRVVELFF. The CDR3, as DNA: TGTGCCAGCAGAGACAGGGTCGTGGAGCTGTTTTTT.

This sequence joins TRBV5-1 and TRBJ2-4, with TRBD1 matching 10 bases. This CDR3 region has 15 residues. Germline CDR1 SGHRS, CDR2 YFSETQ. J gave up 5 bases and V 4 bases, and 6 bases lay outside the gene matches. DNA of the CDR3: TGCGCCAGCAGCACCTTAGGACAGGGGGAAAACATTCAGTACTTC. Protein sequence: CASSTLGQGENIQYF.

This chain links TRBV30 with TRBJ2-5; possible D gene TRBD1, 6 bases. Germline values: CDR1 GTSNPN, CDR2 SVGIG (reference sequence). The CDR3 totals 13 residues. V was trimmed by 4 bases and J by 1 base, leaving 10 bases between them. CDR3 sequence reads: CAWTRQVQETQYF. DNA of the CDR3: TGTGCCTGGACCCGACAGGTCCAAGAGACCCAGTACTTC.

This clone has just one count. V gene TRBV27 combines with J gene TRBJ1-2, with TRBD1 as a possible D gene (6 bases). There are 15 residues in the CDR3. Germline-derived CDR1 and CDR2 are MNHEY and SMNVEV (reference sequence). Trimming left V 3 bases short and J 5 bases short, with 16 bases between. CDR3 in DNA: TGTGCCAGCAGTTTTGGCAGGGGAGGGATTTATGGCTACACCTTC. This codes for CASSFGRGGIYGYTF.

The chain carries TRBV5-4 and TRBJ2-7; TRBD2 matches 9 bases. V lost 0 bases and J lost 3; bases outside the gene matches: 7. This CDR3 comprises 16 residues. Looked up from germline, CDR1 is SGHNT and CDR2 is YYREEE (reference sequence). The CDR3 reads CASSLGLAEDLYEQYF. The CDR3, as DNA: TGTGCCAGCAGCTTGGGACTAGCGGAGGACCTCTACGAGCAGTACTTC.

This chain connects TRBV5-1 to TRBJ2-5; TRBD2 aligns across 9 bases. V was clipped by 2 bases and J by 5 bases; unmatched bases: 10. Germline loops: CDR1 SGHRS, CDR2 YFSETQ. CDR3 size: 16 residues. The CDR3 coding sequence is TGCGCCAGCAGCTTCGGAATTAGCGGGAGCTTTGAGACCCAGTACTTC. It specifies CASSFGISGSFETQYF. Looking up the rest from reference TRBV5-1 and TRBJ2-5 gives the full variable domain: KAGVTQTPRYLIKTRGQQVTLSCSPISGHRSVSWYQQTPGQGLQFLFEYFSETQRNKGNFPGRFSGRQFSNSRSEMNVSTLELGDSALYLCASSFGISGSFETQYFGPGTRLLVL.

The chain joins TRBV27 to TRBJ1-2; 8 bases match TRBD1. The CDR3 runs to 13 residues. Trimming removed 5 bases from V and 8 bases from J; junction bases left unmatched: 7. Germline loops: CDR1 MNHEY, CDR2 SMNVEV (reference sequence). The CDR3 is CASSLRGRRGYTF. CDR3 bases: TGTGCCAGCAGTCTCAGGGGGCGTAGGGGCTACACCTTC.

The rearrangement links TRBV25-1 to TRBJ2-7, with TRBD1 matching over 7 bases. This CDR3 comprises 16 residues. V dropped 6 bases and J dropped 4; count of bases not matched to a gene: 15. CDR1 is MGHDK, CDR2 SYGVNS, per germline. CDR3 region: CASSPILTGTAYEQYF. In DNA, the CDR3 is TGTGCCAGCAGCCCAATACTAACCGGGACAGCTTACGAGCAGTACTTC.

V is TRBV4-2 and J is TRBJ2-3; D is undetermined. CDR1 and CDR2 (germline): LGHNA, YNFKEQ. Trimming pared 0 bases from V and 4 bases from J, leaving 8 bases between. The CDR3 extends over 14 amino acids. The CDR3 loop is CASSQEAIPDTQYF. CDR3 in DNA: TGTGCCAGCAGCCAAGAGGCCATTCCAGATACGCAGTATTTT.

This chain links TRBV9 with TRBJ1-3, with a possible D match to TRBD1 (5 bases). V lost 2 bases and J 0 bases, leaving 15 bases between the germline ends. The length of the CDR3 is 17 residues. CDR1 and CDR2 from the germline V gene are SGDLS and YYNGEE. The CDR3 sequence: CASSVRPQVPSGNTIYF. For the CDR3, the DNA is TGTGCCAGCAGCGTCCGGCCACAGGTCCCCTCTGGAAACACCATATATTTT. Together with reference TRBV9 and TRBJ1-3, the CDR3 gives the full variable domain: DSGVTQTPKHLITATGQRVTLRCSPRSGDLSVYWYQQSLDQGLQFLIQYYNGEERAKGNILERFSAQQFPDLHSELNLSSLELGDSALYFCASSVRPQVPSGNTIYFGEGSWLTVV.

The rearrangement links TRBV30 to TRBJ1-2, with D uncertain. The V gene's germline CDR1 is GTSNPN and CDR2 SVGIG (reference sequence). This CDR3 comprises 12 residues. V was cut by 5 bases and J by 8 bases, with 15 bases left in between. The CDR3 nucleotides read TGTGCCTGGTCCGCCCGGGTAAGAGGCTACACCTTC. Protein product: CAWSARVRGYTF.

This chain connects TRBV21-1 to TRBJ2-4; the table's D call of TRBD1 was not tested on the DNA. TRBV21-1 is a documented pseudogene. This CDR3 region has 13 residues. The CDR3 protein is CATQGDGKNIQYF. The DNA for the CDR3 is TGTGCCACCCAGGGGGATGGCAAAAACATTCAGTACTTC.

The chain couples TRBV6-1 to TRBJ1-5; perhaps TRBD1 as D (6 bases). V lost 6 bases, J lost 0 bases, and 12 bases lay in between. This CDR3 comprises 15 residues. Per the germline V gene, CDR1 is MNHNS and CDR2 is SASEGT. In DNA, the CDR3 is TGTGCCAGCAGCGGGACACCCAATAGCAATCAGCCCCAGCATTTT. Protein product: CASSGTPNSNQPQHF.

This chain joins TRBV19 and TRBJ2-4, with 7 nucleotides matching TRBD2. The J segment lost 7 bases and the V segment lost 3 bases, leaving 6 bases of the junction unmatched. The length of the CDR3 is 14 residues. The germline V gene has CDR1 LNHDA and CDR2 SQIVND (reference sequence). The CDR3: CASSIGLVHNIQYF. Written as DNA, the CDR3 is TGTGCCAGTAGTATCGGACTAGTGCACAACATTCAGTACTTC. Filled out from reference TRBV19 and TRBJ2-4, the complete variable domain reads DGGITQSPKYLFRKEGQNVTLSCEQNLNHDAMYWYRQDPGQGLRLIYYSQIVNDFQKGDIAEGYSVSREKKESFPLTVTSAQKNPTAFYLCASSIGLVHNIQYFGAGTRLSVL.

This chain uses TRBV6-1 with TRBJ2-7; perhaps TRBD2 as D (6 bases). The CDR3 totals 20 residues. V lost 4 bases and J lost 7, with 35 bases in between. CDR1 and CDR2 from the germline V gene are MNHNS and SASEGT. CDR3 sequence reads: CASSGPTSLASQRDTREQYF. Here the CDR3 DNA reads TGTGCCAGCAGTGGCCCGACTAGTTTGGCTTCCCAGAGGGATACGCGGGAGCAGTACTTC.

The chain joins TRBV2 to TRBJ2-3, with D tentatively TRBD1 (6 bases). The V end lost 6 bases, the J end lost 2 bases, and 12 bases lay between the germline ends. The V gene's germline CDR1 is SNHLY and CDR2 FYNNEI. This CDR3 spans 14 amino acids. The CDR3 coding sequence is TGTGCCAGCAGGGACAGCGAAATCACAGATACGCAGTATTTT. Amino acid sequence: CASRDSEITDTQYF.